What follows are 27 T cell receptor beta chains derived from one specimen sequenced in a study of PD-L1 blockade in urothelial cancer. Clones were sequenced by immunoSEQ multiplex PCR, and TCRdb holds only the in-frame ones, with some missing. Of fewer than 65,000 clones in the sample, about 86% are singletons; the top ten hold 3.2%. Time point indicated: pretreatment peripheral blood. This material consisted of PBMCs, taken around atezolizumab (anti-PD-L1) treatment. The receptors were sampled from a man between 65 and 80 years old with urothelial cancer.

This chain joins TRBV4-3 and TRBJ2-6, with D hard to call. The CDR3 has 16 amino acids. V lost 2 bases and J 0 bases, leaving 8 bases between the germline ends. Germline V CDR1 and CDR2: LGHNA, YSLEER. CDR3 bases: TGCGCCAGCAGCCAAACTTGGGCCTCTGGGGCCAACGTCCTGACTTTC. The encoded protein is CASSQTWASGANVLTF.

J is TRBJ1-5 and V is TRBV30, with TRBD1 matching 7 bases. The CDR3 totals 14 residues. Germline V CDR1 and CDR2: GTSNPN, SVGIG (reference sequence). Unmatched junction bases numbered 6, after V lost 2 bases and J lost 5 bases. The CDR3 DNA is TGTGCCTGGAGTCCGGGACAGCTTTATCAGCCCCAGCATTTT. Translating it yields CAWSPGQLYQPQHF.

The chain joins TRBV5-4 to TRBJ1-5; D might be TRBD1 (6 bases). The CDR3 runs to 16 residues. CDR1 and CDR2 from the germline V gene are SGHNT and YYREEE (reference sequence). The V end was cut by 5 bases, the J end by 5 bases, with 20 bases between. DNA for the CDR3: TGTGCCAGCAGTTCGGCCCACCGGGACACTGATCAGCCCCAGCATTTT. Translated, it gives CASSSAHRDTDQPQHF.

This chain links TRBV7-3 with TRBJ2-5; 10 bases match TRBD2. With V trimmed by 4 bases and J by 1 base, 3 bases remained unmatched. The germline V gene encodes CDR1 SGHTA and CDR2 FQGTGA. The CDR3 is 15 amino acids. The CDR3 sequence: CASSYSGGIQETQYF. The CDR3 DNA reads TGTGCCAGCAGCTATAGCGGGGGGATCCAAGAGACCCAGTACTTC.

The rearrangement joins TRBV9 to TRBJ2-1, with 8 bases fitting TRBD2. Germline-derived CDR1 and CDR2 are SGDLS and YYNGEE. Germline trimming cut 3 bases from V and 3 bases from J; bases unmatched to any gene: 11. The CDR3 is 17 amino acids. CDR3 DNA sequence: TGTGCCAGCAGCGGGGACGGACTAGCAGGTAGCTACAATGAGCAGTTCTTC. It codes for CASSGDGLAGSYNEQFF.

The chain uses TRBV18 and TRBJ2-7; TRBD1 agrees at 9 bases. The trim removed 0 bases at V and 2 bases at J, leaving 2 bases unmatched. The CDR3 length is 15 residues. Germline CDR1 KGHSH, CDR2 LQKENI. DNA of the CDR3: TGTGCCAGCTCACCACCGAGACAGGGGGCCTACGAGCAGTACTTC. Translation: CASSPPRQGAYEQYF. Supplemented by reference TRBV18 and TRBJ2-7, the full variable domain reads NAGVMQNPRHLVRRRGQEARLRCSPMKGHSHVYWYRQLPEEGLKFMVYLQKENIIDESGMPKERFSAEFPKEGPSILRIQQVVRGDSAAYFCASSPPRQGAYEQYFGPGTRLTVT.

The chain links TRBV7-3 to TRBJ2-2, with D uncertain. The CDR3 is 14 amino acids. Per germline, CDR1 SGHTA and CDR2 FQGTGA. Trimming removed 5 bases at V and 2 bases at J, with 9 bases between. The CDR3 nucleotides are TGTGCCAGCAGCCCCTCCCGTAACACCGGGGAGCTGTTTTTT. Its protein product is CASSPSRNTGELFF.

This clone was seen only once. The V call is TRBV5-4, the J call TRBJ2-2; TRBD1 agrees at 9 bases. V trimming: 5 bases; J trimming: 6 bases; junction bases outside the gene matches: 11. Germline lookup yields CDR1 SGHNT and CDR2 YYREEE (reference sequence). The CDR3 is 16 amino acids. CDR3 DNA: TGTGCCAGCAGTATTGGGGGACAGGGTTACGCCGGGGAGCTGTTTTTT. Translated, it gives CASSIGGQGYAGELFF.

V gene TRBV14 combines with J gene TRBJ2-1, with TRBD2 identical over 8 bases. This CDR3 has 13 amino acids. Germline-derived CDR1 and CDR2 are SGHDN and FVKESK. Trimming cost V 5 bases and J 8 bases; bases outside gene matches: 5. CDR3: CASSYGLAHEQFF. CDR3 DNA sequence: TGTGCCAGCAGCTACGGACTAGCCCATGAGCAGTTCTTC.

The chain employs TRBV25-1 and TRBJ2-7; D may be TRBD1 (5 bases). CDR3 length: 15 residues. Germline V gives CDR1 MGHDK, CDR2 SYGVNS. Trimming cost V 1 base and J 0 bases, with 10 bases left between them. The CDR3 DNA sequence: TGTGCCAGCAGTGAATGGGGCAGGAGCTCCTACGAGCAGTACTTC. This sequence encodes CASSEWGRSSYEQYF.

This clone turned up a few times. The rearrangement uses TRBV5-6 and TRBJ2-7; no definite D call. Trimming stripped 2 bases from V and 3 bases from J, with 6 bases between. The CDR3 spans 12 residues. Germline lookup yields CDR1 SGHDT and CDR2 YYEEEE. The chain's CDR3 is CASSLYGYEQYF. The CDR3 DNA is TGTGCCAGCAGCTTATACGGCTACGAGCAGTACTTC. Supplemented by reference TRBV5-6 and TRBJ2-7, the full variable domain reads DAGVTQSPTHLIKTRGQQVTLRCSPKSGHDTVSWYQQALGQGPQFIFQYYEEEERQRGNFPDRFSGHQFPNYSSELNVNALLLGDSALYLCASSLYGYEQYFGPGTRLTVT.

This clone came up a few times. The gene calls are TRBV2 and TRBJ1-1, with D uncertain. Trimming removed 7 bases at V and 1 base at J, with 13 bases between. The CDR3 extends over 14 amino acids. CDR1 is SNHLY, CDR2 FYNNEI, per germline. CDR3 bases: TGTGCCAGCAAGGCAGAGAGGCAGAACACTGAAGCTTTCTTT. It codes for CASKAERQNTEAFF.

This rearrangement joins TRBV7-2 to TRBJ2-1, with D possibly TRBD1 on 5 matching bases. Germline lookup yields CDR1 SGHTA and CDR2 FQGNSA. The CDR3 has 13 residues. V lost 6 bases and J lost 4, with 10 bases in between. The CDR3 DNA follows: TGTGCCAGCAGAGGGGTCGGGTACAATGAGCAGTTCTTC. Its protein is CASRGVGYNEQFF.

The rearrangement links TRBV7-2 to TRBJ2-1; 14 bases align to TRBD2. V shed 5 bases and J 7 bases; nucleotides not matched to a gene: 7. Germline V CDR1 and CDR2: SGHTA, FQGNSA. The CDR3 loop spans 16 amino acids. The chain's CDR3 is CASSRTGTSGRNEQFF. Here the CDR3 DNA reads TGTGCCAGCAGCAGAACCGGGACTAGCGGGAGAAATGAGCAGTTCTTC.

This sequence joins TRBV19 and TRBJ2-7; 11 bases match TRBD2. CDR3 length: 17 residues. The trim removed 5 bases at V and 2 bases at J, leaving 11 bases unmatched. Looked up from germline, CDR1 is LNHDA and CDR2 is SQIVND (reference sequence). The CDR3 is CASSLTAGLAATYEQYF. The CDR3 nucleotides are TGTGCCAGTAGTCTCACCGCGGGACTAGCGGCGACCTACGAGCAGTACTTC. Supplemented by reference TRBV19 and TRBJ2-7, the full variable domain reads DGGITQSPKYLFRKEGQNVTLSCEQNLNHDAMYWYRQDPGQGLRLIYYSQIVNDFQKGDIAEGYSVSREKKESFPLTVTSAQKNPTAFYLCASSLTAGLAATYEQYFGPGTRLTVT.

A single count supports this clone. The J gene is TRBJ2-3, the V gene TRBV5-1, with 8 bases fitting TRBD1. V was clipped by 3 bases and J by 3 bases; unmatched bases: 3. Germline CDR1 SGHRS, CDR2 YFSETQ. This CDR3 is built from 14 residues. The CDR3 protein is CASSWDRNTDTQYF. DNA for the CDR3: TGCGCCAGCAGCTGGGACAGGAATACAGATACGCAGTATTTT.

The V gene is TRBV28, the J gene TRBJ2-7; D gene unclear. Deletions cut 6 bases from V and 0 bases from J, with 15 bases between. Germline V lookup: CDR1 MDHEN, CDR2 SYDVKM. This CDR3 region has 15 residues. The CDR3 DNA sequence: TGTGCCAGCAGCCCGTCAGCGTTAAGCTCCTACGAGCAGTACTTC. This translates into CASSPSALSSYEQYF.

The genes are TRBV9 and TRBJ1-1; D is possibly TRBD1 (5 bases). The CDR3 is made up of 12 amino acids. The germline V gene encodes CDR1 SGDLS and CDR2 YYNGEE. V lost 4 bases, J lost 5 bases, and 9 bases lay in between. CDR3 region: CASSSTETEAFF. The CDR3 nucleotides read TGTGCCAGCAGCTCGACAGAGACTGAAGCTTTCTTT.

This chain links TRBV28 with TRBJ2-1; 7 bases agree with TRBD1. Per the germline V gene, CDR1 is MDHEN and CDR2 is SYDVKM. The V segment lost 5 bases and the J segment 1 base; nucleotides outside the gene matches: 8. The CDR3 is made up of 16 amino acids. CDR3: CASSLVGQTSYNEQFF. CDR3 in DNA: TGTGCCAGCAGTCTCGTGGGACAGACTTCCTACAATGAGCAGTTCTTC.

The CDR3 sequence: CASSGGPGNTIYF. For the CDR3, the DNA is TGTGCCAGCAGTGGCGGTCCTGGAAACACCATATATTTT. The chain couples TRBV7-3 to TRBJ1-3, with D hard to call. The CDR3 runs to 13 residues. Germline loops: CDR1 SGHTA, CDR2 FQGTGA. V was cut by 6 bases and J by 2 bases, with 8 bases left in between. The whole variable domain, remainder taken from reference TRBV7-3 and TRBJ1-3, is GAGVSQTPSNKVTEKGKYVELRCDPISGHTALYWYRQSLGQGPEFLIYFQGTGAADDSGLPNDRFFAVRPEGSVSTLKIQRTERGDSAVYLCASSGGPGNTIYFGEGSWLTVV.

The genes are TRBV7-9 and TRBJ1-6; possibly TRBD1 for D (5 bases). CDR3 length: 14 residues. Trimming stripped 1 base from V and 7 bases from J, with 8 bases between. The germline gives CDR1 SEHNR, CDR2 FQNEAQ (reference sequence). CDR3 nucleotides: TGTGCCAGCAGCTTAGGAGCAGGGAATTCACCCCTCCACTTT. Protein: CASSLGAGNSPLHF.

V and J are TRBV5-6 and TRBJ1-2, with TRBD1 as a possible D gene (5 bases). Germline V gives CDR1 SGHDT, CDR2 YYEEEE. V was shortened by 4 bases and J by 2 bases, with 12 bases between the two germline ends. This CDR3 spans 14 amino acids. CDR3 in DNA: TGTGCCAGCAGCCTCAGGGCGGGAAACTATGGCTACACCTTC. Protein: CASSLRAGNYGYTF.

V usage is TRBV7-3 and J usage is TRBJ2-1; 8 nucleotides match TRBD2. Losses at the gene ends were 0 bases for V and 15 bases for J; bases not matched to a gene: 4. The CDR3 spans 12 residues. Germline assignment: CDR1 SGHTA and CDR2 FQGTGA. The CDR3 loop is CASSLTSGSLFF. CDR3 in DNA: TGTGCCAGCAGCTTAACCAGCGGGAGTCTGTTCTTC.

The rearrangement joins TRBV4-2 to TRBJ2-1; D possibly corresponds to TRBD2 (5 bases). V was pared by 0 bases and J by 4 bases, with 13 bases between. This CDR3 comprises 16 residues. Germline values: CDR1 LGHNA, CDR2 YNFKEQ. The CDR3 coding sequence is TGTGCCAGCAGCCAAGATGAACGGGGAGCTTACAATGAGCAGTTCTTC. It encodes CASSQDERGAYNEQFF.

The CDR3 reads CASSSPRGVGNQPQHF. CDR3 sequence (DNA): TGTGCCAGCAGTTCCCCCCGGGGAGTGGGCAATCAGCCCCAGCATTTT. The chain uses TRBV6-6 and TRBJ1-5, with D hard to call. V lost 4 bases and J 2 bases, leaving 15 bases between the germline ends. The CDR3 runs to 16 residues. The V gene's germline CDR1 is MNHNY and CDR2 SVGAGI (reference sequence).

This clone has a handful of counts. The CDR3, as DNA: TGTGCCAGCAGCCCCGGCACAAGGCAGGGTAATGAAAAACTGTTTTTT. Translation gives CASSPGTRQGNEKLFF. The chain combines TRBV9 with TRBJ1-4, with a possible D match to TRBD1 (5 bases). The CDR3 runs 16 residues. Germline loops: CDR1 SGDLS, CDR2 YYNGEE. Trimming pared 4 bases from V and 4 bases from J, leaving 17 bases between.

This chain joins TRBV7-2 and TRBJ1-1; 9 bases match TRBD1. Germline CDR1 reads SGHTA; CDR2 reads FQGNSA. This CDR3 region has 15 residues. V lost 7 bases and J lost 2; bases outside the gene matches: 8. This CDR3 reads CASTWGQGGNTEAFF. For the CDR3, the DNA is TGTGCCAGCACCTGGGGACAGGGAGGAAACACTGAAGCTTTCTTT.